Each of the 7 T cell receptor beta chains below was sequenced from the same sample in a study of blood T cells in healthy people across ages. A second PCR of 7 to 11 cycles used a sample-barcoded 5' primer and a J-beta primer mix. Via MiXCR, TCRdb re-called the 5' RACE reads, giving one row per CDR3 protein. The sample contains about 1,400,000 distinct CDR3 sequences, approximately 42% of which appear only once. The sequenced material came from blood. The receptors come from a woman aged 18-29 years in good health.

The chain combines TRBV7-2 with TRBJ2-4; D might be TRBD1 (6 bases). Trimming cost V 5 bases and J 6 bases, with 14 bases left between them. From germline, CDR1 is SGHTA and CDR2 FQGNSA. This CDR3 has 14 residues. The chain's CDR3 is CASSLEGVPNIQYF. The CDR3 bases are TGTGCCAGCAGCCTCGAGGGGGTGCCAAACATTCAGTACTTC.

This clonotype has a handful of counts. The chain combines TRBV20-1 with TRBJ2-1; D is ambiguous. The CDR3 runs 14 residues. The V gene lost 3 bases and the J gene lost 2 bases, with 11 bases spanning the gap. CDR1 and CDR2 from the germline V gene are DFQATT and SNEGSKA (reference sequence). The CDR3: CSARIPNTYNEQFF. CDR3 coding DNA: TGCAGTGCTAGGATCCCGAACACCTACAATGAGCAGTTCTTC.

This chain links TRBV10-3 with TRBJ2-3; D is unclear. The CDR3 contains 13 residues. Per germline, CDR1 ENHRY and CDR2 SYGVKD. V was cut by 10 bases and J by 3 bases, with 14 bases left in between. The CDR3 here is CATFTGATDTQYF. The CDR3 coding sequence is TGTGCCACCTTCACCGGCGCGACAGATACGCAGTATTTT.

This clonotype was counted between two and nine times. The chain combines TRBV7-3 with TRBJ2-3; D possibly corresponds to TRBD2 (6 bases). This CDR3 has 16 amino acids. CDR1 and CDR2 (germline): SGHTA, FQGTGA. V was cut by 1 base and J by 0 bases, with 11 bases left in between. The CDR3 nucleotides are TGTGCCAGCAGCTTAAGGGGGGTCTCTAGCACAGATACGCAGTATTTT. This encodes CASSLRGVSSTDTQYF.

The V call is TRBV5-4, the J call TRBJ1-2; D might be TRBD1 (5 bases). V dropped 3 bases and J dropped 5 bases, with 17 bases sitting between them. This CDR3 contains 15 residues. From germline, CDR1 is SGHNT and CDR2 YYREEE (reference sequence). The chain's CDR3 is CASSWGGVLLYGYTF. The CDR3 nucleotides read TGTGCCAGCAGCTGGGGGGGTGTCCTGTTGTATGGCTACACCTTC.

The CDR3 here is CASRALEHKQETQYF. In nucleotides, the CDR3 is TGTGCCAGCAGGGCACTAGAGCACAAGCAAGAGACCCAGTACTTC. The V call is TRBV6-2 or TRBV6-3, the J call TRBJ2-7, with a weak D call TRBD2 (5 bases). Near its end, the DNA agrees better with TRBJ2-5, so the J call may be wrong. The germline V gene encodes CDR1 MNHEY and CDR2 SVGEGT. The CDR3 has 15 amino acids.

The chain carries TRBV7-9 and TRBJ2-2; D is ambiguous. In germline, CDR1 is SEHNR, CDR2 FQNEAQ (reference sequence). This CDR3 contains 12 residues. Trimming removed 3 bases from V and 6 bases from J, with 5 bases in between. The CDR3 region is CASSFIPGELFF. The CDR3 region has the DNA TGTGCCAGCAGCTTCATCCCCGGGGAGCTGTTTTTT.